These T cell receptor beta chains were read from a single sample in a study of T cells in Graves' hyperthyroidism and ophthalmopathy. Using its own MiXCR run on the multiplex PCR reads, TCRdb lists one record per CDR3 protein. The sample holds hundreds of thousands of distinct CDR3 sequences; less than 25% are singletons and the top ten take 11%. Material: blood. These receptors were collected from a woman aged 25 to 39 with Graves' ophthalmopathy. The CDR3 runs from the conserved cysteine through the conserved F or W. The D gene is left open where the match is weak. Rows may omit the clone size; those that give it use once, few, many or a size class.

size	D	V	J	DNA	CDR3
many	.	TRBV7-3	TRBJ1-1	TGTGCCAGCAGCTTAGGATCGGACACTGAAGCTTTCTTT	CASSLGSDTEAFF
.	.	TRBV6-4	TRBJ1-2	TGTGCCAGCAGGGGGACCACCTATGGCTACACCTTC	CASRGTTYGYTF
few	TRBD1	TRBV12-3/TRBV12-4	TRBJ1-5	TGTGCCAGCAGTCCGCGGACAGGATCCCAGCCCCAGCATTTT	CASSPRTGSQPQHF
many	.	TRBV11-3	TRBJ1-1	TGTGCCAGCAGCTCGGAAGGCACTGAAGCTTTCTTT	CASSSEGTEAFF
.	.	TRBV19	TRBJ2-6	TGTGCCAGTAGGGAGGGAGCTGGGGCCAACGTCCTGACTTTC	CASREGAGANVLTF
.	.	TRBV12-3/TRBV12-4	TRBJ2-5	TGTGCCAGCAGTTTATCTCCTCAGCAGGTCGGAGAGACCCAGTACTTC	CASSLSPQQVGETQYF
.	.	TRBV20-1	TRBJ2-4	TGCAGTGCTACACATTCCAAAAACATTCAGTACTTC	CSATHSKNIQYF
.	.	TRBV12-3/TRBV12-4	TRBJ1-3	TGTGCCAGCAACCCAAGCTCTGGAAACACCATATATTTT	CASNPSSGNTIYF
.	TRBD1	TRBV15	TRBJ2-7	TGTGCCACCAGCAGGTATCCCGGGACAGGGGACTACGAGCAGTACTTC	CATSRYPGTGDYEQYF
once	.	TRBV27	TRBJ2-7	TGTGCCAGCAGTTTATCTGGTTTTGCCTACGAGCAGTACTTC	CASSLSGFAYEQYF
.	.	TRBV4-2	TRBJ1-1	TGTGCCAGCAGCCAACTCCTGGGAAGATCGTCGAACACTGAAGCTTTCTTT	CASSQLLGRSSNTEAFF
many	TRBD1	TRBV6-2/TRBV6-3	TRBJ2-7	TGTGCCAGCAAAACCCCGGGACAGGGGATTGGGTACTTC	CASKTPGQGIGYF
many	.	TRBV6-1	TRBJ2-5	TGTGCCAGCACCTCCAGGAGGGGGGCACAAGAGACCCAGTACTTC	CASTSRRGAQETQYF
many	.	TRBV19	TRBJ1-5	TGTGCCAGTAGTATGGGGTGGCGTCAGCCCCAGCATTTT	CASSMGWRQPQHF
many	TRBD2	TRBV3-1	TRBJ2-2	TGTGCCAGCACCAAAGAGGTGGGGACTACTTTT	CASTKEVGTTF
.	.	TRBV12-3/TRBV12-4	TRBJ2-5	TGTGCCAGCAGTCCCCCGGACTGGTACCAAGAGACCCAGTACTTC	CASSPPDWYQETQYF
many	.	TRBV20-1	TRBJ1-5	TGCAGTGCTGCTTCGGGGGTTAGCAATCAGCCCCAGCATTTT	CSAASGVSNQPQHF
many	TRBD2	TRBV6-2/TRBV6-3	TRBJ2-7	TGTGCCAGCAGTACGGGAGGCGCCGTATACGAGCAGTACTTC	CASSTGGAVYEQYF
many	.	TRBV7-3	TRBJ1-3	TGTGCCAGCAGCTTGGACGGAGGTAGCTCTGGAAACACCATATATTTT	CASSLDGGSSGNTIYF
many	.	TRBV28	TRBJ1-2	TGTGCCAGCATCCGGCAGGGAATCGGCTACACCTTC	CASIRQGIGYTF